The 30 T cell receptor beta chains presented below share a single source sample, sequenced in a study of T cell responses to AZD1222 COVID-19 vaccine. Clones were read by immunoSEQ multiplex PCR, and TCRdb kept only the in-frame ones, dropping some. The data show approximately 150,000 clones, approximately 90% seen once. Material: peripheral blood, obtained on day 0 of AZD1222 vaccination. The origin of the receptors is an adult in good health.

The chain couples TRBV24-1 to TRBJ2-7; 13 bases agree with TRBD2. The CDR3 loop spans 13 amino acids. CDR1 KGHDR and CDR2 SFDVKD come from the germline V gene. V lost 9 bases to trimming and J lost 3 bases; unmatched junction nucleotides: 1. The CDR3 DNA reads as TGTGCCACCGGGACTAGCGGGATCTACGAGCAGTACTTC. This encodes CATGTSGIYEQYF.

The V call is TRBV5-8, the J call TRBJ2-3; D may be TRBD2 (5 bases). This CDR3 has 15 amino acids. The V gene's germline CDR1 is SGHTS and CDR2 YDEGEE. V lost 0 bases and J lost 4, with 12 bases in between. CDR3 sequence: CASSLGGRRADTQYF. CDR3 nucleotide sequence: TGTGCCAGCAGCTTGGGAGGGCGCCGCGCAGATACGCAGTATTTT.

The chain carries TRBV7-2 and TRBJ2-7; D is possibly TRBD2 (6 bases). V lost 2 bases and J 3 bases, leaving 17 bases between the germline ends. CDR1 SGHTA and CDR2 FQGNSA come from the germline V gene. This CDR3 region has 16 residues. CDR3 sequence reads: CASSLSSSVDFYEQYF. CDR3 bases: TGTGCCAGCAGCTTATCGTCTAGCGTAGACTTCTACGAGCAGTACTTC. The full variable domain, rest sourced from reference TRBV7-2 and TRBJ2-7, is GAGVSQSPSNKVTEKGKDVELRCDPISGHTALYWYRQSLGQGLEFLIYFQGNSAPDKSGLPSDRFSAERTGGSVSTLTIQRTQQEDSAVYLCASSLSSSVDFYEQYFGPGTRLTVT.

The CDR3 DNA follows: TGTGCCAGCAGCTTCCAAGCGGTTAACACCGGGGAGCTGTTTTTT. Translated, it gives CASSFQAVNTGELFF. The V gene is TRBV5-6, the J gene TRBJ2-2; D is perhaps TRBD2 (5 bases). This CDR3 contains 15 residues. Trimming left V 2 bases short and J 2 bases short, with 10 bases between. Germline loops: CDR1 SGHDT, CDR2 YYEEEE.

This sequence joins TRBV11-1 and TRBJ2-1, with TRBD2 matching 7 bases. From germline, CDR1 is SGHAT and CDR2 FQDESV (reference sequence). The trim removed 1 base at V and 6 bases at J, leaving 6 bases unmatched. CDR3 size: 15 residues. DNA of the CDR3: TGTGCCAGCAGCTTAGAGCGAGCTAGCGGCAATGAGCAGTTCTTC. Protein sequence: CASSLERASGNEQFF.

This chain connects TRBV21-1 to TRBJ2-7. TRBV21-1 is listed as a pseudogene. This CDR3 comprises 15 residues. CDR3 coding DNA: TGTGCCAGCAGCAAGGAAGACCCACTCTCCTACGAGCAGTACTTC. It codes for CASSKEDPLSYEQYF.

This clone was seen once. The V call is TRBV11-2, the J call TRBJ2-7; D may be TRBD1 (5 bases). Germline V CDR1 and CDR2: SGHAT, FQNNGV. Trimming left V 3 bases short and J 3 bases short, with 15 bases between. The CDR3 is 15 residues long. This CDR3 is CASSLYQGDLYEQYF. CDR3 DNA: TGTGCCAGCAGCTTGTATCAGGGCGACCTCTACGAGCAGTACTTC.

This clone appeared a single time. The J gene is TRBJ1-2, the V gene TRBV7-9; D is ambiguous. The CDR3 is 12 amino acids. V lost 5 bases and J lost 4, with 8 bases in between. CDR1 SEHNR and CDR2 FQNEAQ come from the germline V gene (reference sequence). The CDR3 nucleotides are TGTGCCAGCAGCACAAGCCTCTATGGCTACACCTTC. Protein product: CASSTSLYGYTF. The variable domain in full, with the rest retrieved from reference TRBV7-9 and TRBJ1-2, is DTGVSQNPRHKITKRGQNVTFRCDPISEHNRLYWYRQTLGQGPEFLTYFQNEAQLEKSRLLSDRFSAERPKGSFSTLEIQRTEQGDSAMYLCASSTSLYGYTFGSGTRLTVV.

With regard to this clone: Other DNA sequences in this sample translate to the same CDR3. The V and J genes are TRBV5-1 and TRBJ1-5; TRBD1 agrees at 9 bases. Trimming took 3 bases from V and 4 from J; bases not matched to a gene: 5. Germline CDR1 is SGHRS and CDR2 is YFSETQ. The CDR3 loop spans 15 amino acids. The CDR3: CASSWTGAGNQPQHF. The CDR3 DNA is TGCGCCAGCAGCTGGACAGGGGCTGGTAATCAGCCCCAGCATTTT.

The rearrangement uses TRBV6-4 and TRBJ2-3; 7 bases are shared with TRBD2. With V trimmed by 6 bases and J by 6 bases, 12 bases remained unmatched. The CDR3 sequence is 15 residues long. Per germline, CDR1 MRHNA and CDR2 SNTAGT. CDR3 amino acids: CASSGTGGLGDTQYF. CDR3 nucleotide sequence: TGTGCCAGCAGCGGTACGGGGGGTCTAGGGGATACGCAGTATTTT.

The genes are TRBV6-2 or TRBV6-3 and TRBJ1-5, with unresolved D. This CDR3 is built from 13 residues. Trimming pared 2 bases from V and 7 bases from J, leaving 9 bases between. Germline CDR1 MNHEY, CDR2 SVGEGT. This CDR3 reads CASSYGRGQPQHF. The CDR3 DNA follows: TGTGCCAGCAGTTACGGTCGTGGGCAGCCCCAGCATTTT.

A single count supports this clone. The chain is built from TRBV2 and TRBJ1-2; D not certain. CDR1 is SNHLY, CDR2 FYNNEI, per germline. V was trimmed by 5 bases and J by 0 bases, leaving 13 bases between them. This CDR3 comprises 15 residues. For the CDR3, the DNA is TGTGCCAGCAGTTCAGGACCGACAACTAACTATGGCTACACCTTC. It translates to CASSSGPTTNYGYTF.

V is TRBV4-1 and J is TRBJ2-1, with D perhaps being TRBD1 or TRBD2 (5 bases each). Germline loops: CDR1 MGHRA, CDR2 YSYEKL. CDR3 length: 16 residues. The V end lost 4 bases, the J end lost 5 bases, and 18 bases lay between the germline ends. The DNA of the CDR3 is TGCGCCAGCAGCCGAATGACTCTGGTGGGACACAATGAGCAGTTCTTC. Its protein is CASSRMTLVGHNEQFF.

V is TRBV2 and J is TRBJ2-3; no firm D call. This CDR3 region has 15 residues. CDR1 and CDR2 from the germline V gene are SNHLY and FYNNEI. Trimming removed 4 bases from V and 0 bases from J, with 11 bases in between. The CDR3 region is CASSARQSSTDTQYF. The CDR3 nucleotides read TGTGCCAGCAGTGCCCGTCAGTCAAGCACAGATACGCAGTATTTT.

This chain connects TRBV28 to TRBJ1-2, with D unresolved. CDR1 is MDHEN and CDR2 is SYDVKM in the germline V gene. The CDR3 sequence is 12 residues long. The V end was cut by 4 bases, the J end by 4 bases, with 7 bases between. CDR3 loop: CASSSLFYGYTF. The CDR3 DNA is TGTGCCAGCAGTTCCCTATTCTATGGCTACACCTTC.

The V call is TRBV19, the J call TRBJ2-1; 12 bases match TRBD2. V lost 4 bases to trimming and J lost 9 bases; unmatched junction nucleotides: 4. The germline V gene has CDR1 LNHDA and CDR2 SQIVND (reference sequence). This CDR3 spans 14 amino acids. The CDR3 spells CASSKLAGGTEQFF. The CDR3 DNA sequence: TGTGCCAGTAGTAAACTAGCGGGAGGCACTGAGCAGTTCTTC.

This sequence joins TRBV7-2 and TRBJ2-5, with D tentatively TRBD1 (5 bases). The CDR3 consists of 14 residues. CDR1 and CDR2 from the germline V gene are SGHTA and FQGNSA. Trimming cost V 5 bases and J 10 bases, with 20 bases left between them. CDR3: CASSLSPAQGDQYF. In DNA, the CDR3 is TGTGCCAGCAGCCTAAGCCCAGCCCAAGGGGACCAGTACTTC.

CDR3 sequence (DNA): TGTGCCAGTAGCCCATGGGGTGTCCGAGACACTGAAGCTTTCTTT. Its protein is CASSPWGVRDTEAFF. This chain connects TRBV19 to TRBJ1-1; no clear D. The CDR3 has 15 amino acids. The V end lost 6 bases, the J end lost 3 bases, and 17 bases lay between the germline ends. The V gene's germline CDR1 is LNHDA and CDR2 SQIVND (reference sequence).

The rearrangement uses TRBV23-1 and TRBJ1-5; a weak D match, TRBD1 (5 bases). TRBV23-1 is reported as an ORF; its role is uncertain. Trimming stripped 9 bases from V and 7 bases from J, with 16 bases between. CDR3 length: 13 residues. The CDR3 region is CARDPGRVQPQHF. The DNA for the CDR3 is TGCGCCAGGGACCCGGGGCGAGTGCAGCCCCAGCATTTT.

This clone was seen once. This rearrangement joins TRBV27 to TRBJ2-3; TRBD2 matches 12 bases. This CDR3 spans 17 amino acids. Germline values: CDR1 MNHEY, CDR2 SMNVEV (reference sequence). V lost 5 bases and J lost 4; bases outside the gene matches: 10. CDR3 amino acids: CASSPLPTSGGADTQYF. The CDR3 DNA reads TGTGCCAGCAGTCCCCTCCCGACTAGCGGGGGTGCAGATACGCAGTATTTT.

The V gene is TRBV7-9, the J gene TRBJ2-1; the D gene is possibly TRBD1 (5 bases). V lost 1 base and J lost 16, with 17 bases in between. The CDR3 is made up of 13 amino acids. In germline, CDR1 is SEHNR, CDR2 FQNEAQ (reference sequence). CDR3 residues: CASSLVSGLSAFF. In nucleotides, the CDR3 is TGTGCCAGCAGCTTAGTATCAGGGTTGTCGGCTTTCTTC. The variable domain in full, completed from reference TRBV7-9 and TRBJ2-1, reads DTGVSQNPRHKITKRGQNVTFRCDPISEHNRLYWYRQTLGQGPEFLTYFQNEAQLEKSRLLSDRFSAERPKGSFSTLEIQRTEQGDSAMYLCASSLVSGLSAFFGPGTRLTVL.

This chain connects TRBV24-1 to TRBJ2-3, with D unresolved. CDR3 length equals 14 residues. Between the trimmed V and J ends, which lost 7 bases and 1 base, there was a span of 11 bases. Germline CDR1 and CDR2: KGHDR and SFDVKD. The CDR3 DNA reads as TGTGCCACCAGGGTGGAGCCCCGCACAGATACGCAGTATTTT. Translated, it gives CATRVEPRTDTQYF.

V usage is TRBV7-6 and J usage is TRBJ1-4; 8 nucleotides agree with TRBD1. Germline V gene lookup returns CDR1 SGHVS and CDR2 FNYEAQ. The J segment lost 3 bases and the V segment lost 5 bases, leaving 11 bases of the junction unmatched. This CDR3 contains 17 residues. CDR3 amino acids: CASSTARGQVANEKLFF. CDR3 nucleotides: TGTGCCAGCAGCACCGCCAGGGGGCAAGTCGCTAATGAAAAACTGTTTTTT. Full variable domain (missing parts from reference TRBV7-6 and TRBJ1-4): GAGVSQSPRYKVTKRGQDVALRCDPISGHVSLYWYRQALGQGPEFLTYFNYEAQQDKSGLPNDRFSAERPEGSISTLTIQRTEQRDSAMYRCASSTARGQVANEKLFFGSGTQLSVL.

V is TRBV10-2 and J is TRBJ2-2, with a tentative D call TRBD1 (6 bases). In germline, CDR1 is WSHSY, CDR2 SAAADI. V was clipped by 3 bases and J by 8 bases, with 22 bases between them. The CDR3 totals 17 residues. CDR3 amino acids: CASSDPLQGQRRGELFF. In DNA form, the CDR3 reads TGCGCCAGCAGTGACCCGTTACAAGGACAGCGGAGGGGGGAGCTGTTTTTT.

CDR3 nucleotides: TGTGCCAGCAGCTCCGACCCGCACACTGAAGCTTTCTTT. It specifies CASSSDPHTEAFF. This chain uses TRBV7-9 with TRBJ1-1; D uncertain. V was pared by 4 bases and J by 3 bases, with 9 bases between. Germline V lookup: CDR1 SEHNR, CDR2 FQNEAQ (reference sequence). The CDR3 runs to 13 residues. Full variable domain (rest looked up from reference TRBV7-9 and TRBJ1-1): DTGVSQNPRHKITKRGQNVTFRCDPISEHNRLYWYRQTLGQGPEFLTYFQNEAQLEKSRLLSDRFSAERPKGSFSTLEIQRTEQGDSAMYLCASSSDPHTEAFFGQGTRLTVV.

The rearrangement joins TRBV2 to TRBJ2-3, with D possibly called TRBD1 or TRBD2 (5 bases each). CDR1 is SNHLY and CDR2 is FYNNEI in the germline V gene. Trimming stripped 6 bases from V and 4 bases from J, with 17 bases between. The CDR3 spans 15 residues. The CDR3 DNA reads TGTGCCAGCAGAGGGACGACTGGGGTCCCAGATACGCAGTATTTT. Protein product: CASRGTTGVPDTQYF.

The chain is built from TRBV3-1 (or the pseudogene TRBV3-2) and TRBJ1-6; 11 bases align to TRBD1. This CDR3 contains 17 residues. CDR1 and CDR2 from the germline V gene are LGHDT and YNNKEL (reference sequence). V shed 4 bases, J shed 4 bases, and the junction held 6 bases outside the gene matches. The CDR3 DNA is TGTGCCAGCAGCCCGACGGACAGGGGGCGATATAATTCACCCCTCCACTTT. Protein product: CASSPTDRGRYNSPLHF.

V is TRBV5-6 and J is TRBJ2-7, with 12 bases identical to TRBD2. The CDR3 spans 16 residues. V lost 4 bases to trimming and J lost 1 base; unmatched junction nucleotides: 6. In germline, CDR1 is SGHDT, CDR2 YYEEEE. The CDR3 loop is CASSGWTSGDSYEQYF. As DNA, the CDR3 is TGTGCCAGCAGCGGTTGGACTAGCGGGGATTCCTACGAGCAGTACTTC.

The chain combines TRBV7-9 with TRBJ1-5, with TRBD1 matching over 10 bases. V gave up 5 bases and J gave up 4 bases; unmatched junction bases: 11. The CDR3 is made up of 17 amino acids. Germline V lookup: CDR1 SEHNR, CDR2 FQNEAQ (reference sequence). For the CDR3, the DNA is TGTGCCAGCAGCAAAGGGACAGGGGAGGGCTCGAATCAGCCCCAGCATTTT. Translation: CASSKGTGEGSNQPQHF.

The V gene is TRBV28, the J gene TRBJ2-1; 16 bases are a match to TRBD2. In germline, CDR1 is MDHEN, CDR2 SYDVKM. V was clipped by 6 bases and J by 0 bases; unmatched bases: 5. The CDR3 covers 18 residues. CDR3 in amino acids: CASRRGTSGRASYNEQFF. The DNA for the CDR3 is TGTGCCAGCAGACGCGGGACTAGCGGGAGGGCCTCCTACAATGAGCAGTTCTTC.